This TCR beta chain was found in a study of a mutant IDH1 vaccine in newly diagnosed glioma. About the research overall: Those enrolled had earlier been treated with radiotherapy, temozolomide, or both, mostly both.

Assay used: immunoSEQ multiplex PCR; TCRdb lists only in-frame clones, some missing. The sample includes around 32,000 clones, roughly 80% seen only once; the top ten take around 6.9%. The sample's time point: week 35, safety follow-up. Each vaccine dose was 300 ug of mutant IDH1 20-mer peptide, with topical imiquimod. Notes on this clone: Its antigen remains unknown.

The V and J ends lost 5 bases and 9 bases respectively, with 8 bases between them. CDR3 length: 11 residues. CDR1 SGHTA and CDR2 FQGNSA come from the germline V gene. The material was PBMCs, obtained from a glioma patient whose treatment included an IDH1 peptide vaccine. The clonotype was recovered from a woman aged 18-29 years with glioma. This rearrangement joins TRBV7-2 to TRBJ2-1; D not certain. This chain's CDR3 is CASSVYGEQFF. The CDR3 bases are TGTGCCAGCAGCGTATATGGTGAGCAGTTCTTC.